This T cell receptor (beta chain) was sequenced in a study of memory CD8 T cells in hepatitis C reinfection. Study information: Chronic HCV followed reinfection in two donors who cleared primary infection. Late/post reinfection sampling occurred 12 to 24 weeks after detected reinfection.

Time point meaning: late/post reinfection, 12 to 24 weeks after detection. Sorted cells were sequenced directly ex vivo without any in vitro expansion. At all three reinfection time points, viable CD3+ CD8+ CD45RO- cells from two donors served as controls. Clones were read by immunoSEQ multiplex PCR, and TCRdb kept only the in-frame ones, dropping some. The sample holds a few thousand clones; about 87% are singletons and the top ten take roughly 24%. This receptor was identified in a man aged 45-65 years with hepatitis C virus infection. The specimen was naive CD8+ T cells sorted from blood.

CDR3 nucleotide sequence: TGTGCCAGCAGCCTGGGTGGGGGCCTGAACACTGAAGCTTTCTTT. This translates into CASSLGGGLNTEAFF. J is TRBJ1-1 and V is TRBV7-9, with D tentatively TRBD1 (6 bases). V lost 5 bases and J lost 0, with 13 bases in between. The germline V gene has CDR1 SEHNR and CDR2 FQNEAQ (reference sequence). This CDR3 spans 15 amino acids. Combining the CDR3 with reference TRBV7-9 and TRBJ1-1 gives the whole variable domain DTGVSQNPRHKITKRGQNVTFRCDPISEHNRLYWYRQTLGQGPEFLTYFQNEAQLEKSRLLSDRFSAERPKGSFSTLEIQRTEQGDSAMYLCASSLGGGLNTEAFFGQGTRLTVV.